This TCR beta chain was sequenced for a study of CD8+ T cells in alopecia areata. This clone was observed a few times. Its antigen is not known. This CDR3 is built from 15 residues. Trimming pared 5 bases from V and 6 bases from J, leaving 20 bases between. Germline V CDR1 and CDR2: SEHNR, FQNEAQ (reference sequence). Overall study findings and caveats: The study found TCR sharing across patients less clear than in mice, possibly for HLA reasons. The study also sequences resident alphabeta T cells of normal skin in scalp samples.

TCR sequencing used cDNA made by reverse transcription of extracted RNA. The repertoire was sequenced with immunoSEQ multiplex PCR; TCRdb's copy has only in-frame clones and lacks some. Here the sample spans some 190,000 clones, less than 65% being singletons. Indicated treatment: oral pan-JAK inhibitor, 5-10 mg twice daily. Peripheral blood and lesional scalp punch biopsies were taken from alopecia areata patients. Sequenced material: CD4+ T cells sorted from blood, taken at week 24, from a patient treated with tofacitinib. The rearrangement links TRBV7-9 to TRBJ2-7; D is possibly TRBD1 (7 bases). This TCR came from a human donor with alopecia areata. CDR3 residues: CASSPMAGQTLEQYF. For the CDR3, the DNA is TGTGCCAGCAGCCCAATGGCGGGACAGACCCTCGAGCAGTACTTC.